The entry that follows covers one T cell receptor (beta chain) sequence. Method: immunoSEQ multiplex PCR; TCRdb's copy keeps in-frame clones and lacks some. This table holds around 340,000 clones, 85% to 95% found once. This specimen belongs to a study of shared T cell receptors in the human thymus. Trimming cost V 4 bases and J 4 bases; bases outside gene matches: 9. The CDR3 loop spans 15 amino acids. Germline V gives CDR1 MNHNY, CDR2 SVGAGI (reference sequence). This chain connects TRBV6-6 to TRBJ1-2; TRBD1 matches at 7 bases. Input material: thymocytes. The clonotype comes from a human donor. Written as DNA, the CDR3 is TGTGCCAGCAGTTGTACAGGGGCATTTCGCTATGGCTACACCTTC. This gives the protein CASSCTGAFRYGYTF.